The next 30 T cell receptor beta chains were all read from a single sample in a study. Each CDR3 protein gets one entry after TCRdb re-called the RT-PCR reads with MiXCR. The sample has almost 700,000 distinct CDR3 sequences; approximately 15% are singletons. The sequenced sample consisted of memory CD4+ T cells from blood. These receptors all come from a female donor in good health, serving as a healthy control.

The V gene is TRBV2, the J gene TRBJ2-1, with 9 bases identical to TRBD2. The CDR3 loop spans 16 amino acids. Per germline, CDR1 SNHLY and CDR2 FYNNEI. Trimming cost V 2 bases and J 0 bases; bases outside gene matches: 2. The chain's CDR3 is CASSEIAGASYNEQFF. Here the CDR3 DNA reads TGTGCCAGCAGTGAAATAGCGGGGGCCTCCTACAATGAGCAGTTCTTC. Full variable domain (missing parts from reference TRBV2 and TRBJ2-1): EPEVTQTPSHQVTQMGQEVILRCVPISNHLYFYWYRQILGQKVEFLVSFYNNEISEKSEIFDDQFSVERPDGSNFTLKIRSTKLEDSAMYFCASSEIAGASYNEQFFGPGTRLTVL.

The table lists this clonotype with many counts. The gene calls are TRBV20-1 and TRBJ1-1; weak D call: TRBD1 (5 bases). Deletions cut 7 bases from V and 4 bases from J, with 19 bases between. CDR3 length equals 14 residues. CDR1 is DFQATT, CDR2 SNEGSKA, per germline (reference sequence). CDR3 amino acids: CSVPGVRGSTEAFF. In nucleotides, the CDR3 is TGCAGTGTTCCGGGGGTCCGGGGTAGCACTGAAGCTTTCTTT.

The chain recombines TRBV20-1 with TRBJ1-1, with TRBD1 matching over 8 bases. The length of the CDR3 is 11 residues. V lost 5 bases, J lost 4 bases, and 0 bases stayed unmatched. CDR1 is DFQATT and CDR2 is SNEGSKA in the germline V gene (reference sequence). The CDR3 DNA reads TGCAGTGCTCAGGGGGCCACTGAAGCTTTCTTT. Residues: CSAQGATEAFF.

CDR3 DNA: TGTGCCAGCAGTGTCTCGATGGGACAGGGCAAAGCTTTCTTT. Translation: CASSVSMGQGKAFF. The J gene is TRBJ1-1, the V gene TRBV2, with 9 bases fitting TRBD1. The CDR3 is 14 residues long. Germline V gene data show CDR1 as SNHLY and CDR2 as FYNNEI. J was trimmed by 9 bases and V by 4 bases; bases with no gene match: 9.

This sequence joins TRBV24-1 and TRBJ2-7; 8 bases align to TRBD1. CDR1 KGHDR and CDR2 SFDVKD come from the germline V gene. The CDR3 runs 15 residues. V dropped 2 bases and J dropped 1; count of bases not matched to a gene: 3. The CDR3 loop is CATSDSGTGSYEQYF. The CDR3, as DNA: TGTGCCACCAGTGATTCCGGGACAGGATCCTACGAGCAGTACTTC.

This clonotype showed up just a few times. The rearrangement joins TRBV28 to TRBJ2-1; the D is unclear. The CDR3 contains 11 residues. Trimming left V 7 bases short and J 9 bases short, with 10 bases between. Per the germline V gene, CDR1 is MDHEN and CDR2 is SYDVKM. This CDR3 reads CASTSFSEQFF. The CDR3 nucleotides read TGTGCCAGCACCTCTTTTTCTGAGCAGTTCTTC.

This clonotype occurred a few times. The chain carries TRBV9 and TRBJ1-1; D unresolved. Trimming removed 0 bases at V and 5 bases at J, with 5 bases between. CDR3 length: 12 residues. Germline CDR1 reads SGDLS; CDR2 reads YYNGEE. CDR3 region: CASSVAETEAFF. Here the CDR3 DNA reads TGTGCCAGCAGCGTAGCAGAAACTGAAGCTTTCTTT.

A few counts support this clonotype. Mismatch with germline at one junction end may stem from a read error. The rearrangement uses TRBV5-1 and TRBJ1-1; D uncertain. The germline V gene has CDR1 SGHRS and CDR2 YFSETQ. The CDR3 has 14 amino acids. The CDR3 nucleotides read TGTGCCAGCAGCTTAGACCGGGCTGACACTGAAGCTTTCTTT. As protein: CASSLDRADTEAFF.

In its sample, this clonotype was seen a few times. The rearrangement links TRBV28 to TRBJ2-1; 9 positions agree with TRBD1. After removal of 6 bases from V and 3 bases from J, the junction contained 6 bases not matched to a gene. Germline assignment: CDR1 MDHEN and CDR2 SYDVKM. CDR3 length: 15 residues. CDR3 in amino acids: CASRQGAENYNEQFF. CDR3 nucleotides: TGTGCCAGCAGACAGGGGGCGGAGAACTACAATGAGCAGTTCTTC.

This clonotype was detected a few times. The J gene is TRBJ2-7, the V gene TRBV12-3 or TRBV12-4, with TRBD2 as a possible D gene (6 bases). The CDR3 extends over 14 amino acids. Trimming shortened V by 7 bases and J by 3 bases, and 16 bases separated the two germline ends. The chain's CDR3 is CASTRGSGSYEQYF. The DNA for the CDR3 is TGTGCCAGCACCCGGGGGTCGGGTAGCTACGAGCAGTACTTC.

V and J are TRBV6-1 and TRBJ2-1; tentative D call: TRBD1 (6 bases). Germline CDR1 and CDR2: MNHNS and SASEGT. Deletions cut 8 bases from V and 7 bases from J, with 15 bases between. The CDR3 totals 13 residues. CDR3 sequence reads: CASEGEARNEQFF. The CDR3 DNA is TGTGCCAGCGAGGGGGAAGCCCGTAATGAGCAGTTCTTC.

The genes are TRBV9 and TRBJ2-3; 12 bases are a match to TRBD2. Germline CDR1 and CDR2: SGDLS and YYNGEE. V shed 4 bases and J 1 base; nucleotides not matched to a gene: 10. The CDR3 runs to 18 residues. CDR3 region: CASSRLAGAGLGTDTQYF. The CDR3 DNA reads TGTGCCAGCAGCCGACTAGCGGGAGCCGGTCTTGGCACAGATACGCAGTATTTT.

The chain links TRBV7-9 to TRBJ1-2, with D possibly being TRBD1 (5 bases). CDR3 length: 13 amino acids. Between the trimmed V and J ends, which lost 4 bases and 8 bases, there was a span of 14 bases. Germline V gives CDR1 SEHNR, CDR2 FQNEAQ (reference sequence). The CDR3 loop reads CASSSGEGGGYTF. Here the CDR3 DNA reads TGTGCCAGCAGCTCGGGGGAGGGAGGAGGCTACACCTTC.

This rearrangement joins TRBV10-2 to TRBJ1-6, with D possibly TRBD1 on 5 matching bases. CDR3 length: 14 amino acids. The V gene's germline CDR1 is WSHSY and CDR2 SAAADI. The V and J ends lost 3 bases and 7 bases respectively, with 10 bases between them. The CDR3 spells CASSDQGKNSPLHF. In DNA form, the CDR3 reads TGCGCCAGCAGTGATCAGGGAAAGAATTCACCCCTCCACTTT.

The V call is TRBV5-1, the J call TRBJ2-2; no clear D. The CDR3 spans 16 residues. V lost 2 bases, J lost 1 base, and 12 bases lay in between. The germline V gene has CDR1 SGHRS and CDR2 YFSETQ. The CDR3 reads CASSFSWQVNTGELFF. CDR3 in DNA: TGCGCCAGCAGCTTTTCTTGGCAGGTGAACACCGGGGAGCTGTTTTTT.

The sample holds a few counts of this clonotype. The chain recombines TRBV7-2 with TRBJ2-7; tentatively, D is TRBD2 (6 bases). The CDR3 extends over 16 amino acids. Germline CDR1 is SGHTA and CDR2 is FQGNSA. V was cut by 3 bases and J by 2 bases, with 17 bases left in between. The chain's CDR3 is CASSFRVSGGAYEQYF. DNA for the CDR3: TGTGCCAGCAGCTTTAGGGTATCAGGAGGGGCCTACGAGCAGTACTTC. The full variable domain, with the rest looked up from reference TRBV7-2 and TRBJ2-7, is GAGVSQSPSNKVTEKGKDVELRCDPISGHTALYWYRQSLGQGLEFLIYFQGNSAPDKSGLPSDRFSAERTGGSVSTLTIQRTQQEDSAVYLCASSFRVSGGAYEQYFGPGTRLTVT.

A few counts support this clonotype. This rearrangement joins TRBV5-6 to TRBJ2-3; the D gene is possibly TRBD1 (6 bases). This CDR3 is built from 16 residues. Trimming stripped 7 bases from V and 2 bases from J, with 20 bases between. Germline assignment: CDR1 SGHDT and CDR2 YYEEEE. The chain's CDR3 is CASGPLTGSPTDTQYF. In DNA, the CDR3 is TGTGCCAGCGGCCCCCTTACAGGGTCCCCCACAGATACGCAGTATTTT.

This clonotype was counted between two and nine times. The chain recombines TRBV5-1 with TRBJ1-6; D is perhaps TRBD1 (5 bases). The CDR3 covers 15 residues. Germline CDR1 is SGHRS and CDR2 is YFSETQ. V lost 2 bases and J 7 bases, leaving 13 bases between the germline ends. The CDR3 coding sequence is TGCGCCAGCAGCTTACCGGGACGGGAGAATTCACCCCTCCACTTT. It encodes CASSLPGRENSPLHF. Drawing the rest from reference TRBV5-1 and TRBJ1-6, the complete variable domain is KAGVTQTPRYLIKTRGQQVTLSCSPISGHRSVSWYQQTPGQGLQFLFEYFSETQRNKGNFPGRFSGRQFSNSRSEMNVSTLELGDSALYLCASSLPGRENSPLHFGNGTRLTVT.

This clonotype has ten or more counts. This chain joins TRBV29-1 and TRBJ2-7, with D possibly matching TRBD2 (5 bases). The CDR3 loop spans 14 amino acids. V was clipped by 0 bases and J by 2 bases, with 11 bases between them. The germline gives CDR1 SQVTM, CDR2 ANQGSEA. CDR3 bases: TGCAGCGTTGAAGATTTGGGAGAGCCCTACGAGCAGTACTTC. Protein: CSVEDLGEPYEQYF.

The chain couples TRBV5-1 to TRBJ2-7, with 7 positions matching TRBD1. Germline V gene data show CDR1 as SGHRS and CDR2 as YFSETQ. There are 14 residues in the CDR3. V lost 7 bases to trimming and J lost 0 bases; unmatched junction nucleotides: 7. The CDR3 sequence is CASAGTVGSYEQYF. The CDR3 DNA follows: TGCGCCAGCGCCGGGACAGTCGGCTCCTACGAGCAGTACTTC.

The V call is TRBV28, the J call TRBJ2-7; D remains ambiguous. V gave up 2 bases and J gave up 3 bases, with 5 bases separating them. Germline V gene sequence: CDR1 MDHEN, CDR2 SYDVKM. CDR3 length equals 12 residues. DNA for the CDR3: TGTGCCAGCAGTTTAAACAACTACGAGCAGTACTTC. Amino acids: CASSLNNYEQYF.

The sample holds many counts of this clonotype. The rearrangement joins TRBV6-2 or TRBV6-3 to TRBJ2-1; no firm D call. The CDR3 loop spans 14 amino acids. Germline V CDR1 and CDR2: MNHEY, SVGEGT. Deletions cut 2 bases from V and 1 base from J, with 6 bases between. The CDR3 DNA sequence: TGTGCCAGCAGTTACATGCCGTCCTACAATGAGCAGTTCTTC. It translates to CASSYMPSYNEQFF.

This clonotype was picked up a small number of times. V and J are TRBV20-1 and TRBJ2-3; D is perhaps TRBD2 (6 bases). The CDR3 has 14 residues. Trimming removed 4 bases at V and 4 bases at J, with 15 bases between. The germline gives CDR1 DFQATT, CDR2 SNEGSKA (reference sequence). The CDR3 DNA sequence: TGCAGTGCTAAGGAGGGGACGGCAGCAGATACGCAGTATTTT. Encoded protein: CSAKEGTAADTQYF.

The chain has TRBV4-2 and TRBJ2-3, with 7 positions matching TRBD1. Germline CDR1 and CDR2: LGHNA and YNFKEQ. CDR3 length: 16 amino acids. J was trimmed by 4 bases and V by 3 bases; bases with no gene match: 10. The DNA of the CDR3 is TGTGCCAGCAGCCACGAGAGAGGGGGCAGGTCAGATACGCAGTATTTT. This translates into CASSHERGGRSDTQYF.

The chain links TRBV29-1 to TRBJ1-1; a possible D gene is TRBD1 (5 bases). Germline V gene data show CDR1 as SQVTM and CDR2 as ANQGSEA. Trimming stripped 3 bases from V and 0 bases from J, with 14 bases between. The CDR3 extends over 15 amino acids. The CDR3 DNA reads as TGCAGCGTTGACGCAGGGTGGGGTATGAACACTGAAGCTTTCTTT. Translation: CSVDAGWGMNTEAFF. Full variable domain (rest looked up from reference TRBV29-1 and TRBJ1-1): SAVISQKPSRDICQRGTSLTIQCQVDSQVTMMFWYRQQPGQSLTLIATANQGSEATYESGFVIDKFPISRPNLTFSTLTVSNMSPEDSSIYLCSVDAGWGMNTEAFFGQGTRLTVV.

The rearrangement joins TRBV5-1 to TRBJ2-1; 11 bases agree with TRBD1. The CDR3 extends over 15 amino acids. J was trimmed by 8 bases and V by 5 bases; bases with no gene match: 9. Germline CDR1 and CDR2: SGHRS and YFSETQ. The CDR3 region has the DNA TGCGCCAGCAGGACTGGGGACAGGGGGTTGGATGAGCAGTTCTTC. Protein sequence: CASRTGDRGLDEQFF.

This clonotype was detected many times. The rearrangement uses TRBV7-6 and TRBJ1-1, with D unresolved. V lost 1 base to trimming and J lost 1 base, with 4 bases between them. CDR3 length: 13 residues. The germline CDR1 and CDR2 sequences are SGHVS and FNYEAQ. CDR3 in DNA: TGTGCCAGCAGCTTAGAACAGAACACTGAAGCTTTCTTT. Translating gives CASSLEQNTEAFF.

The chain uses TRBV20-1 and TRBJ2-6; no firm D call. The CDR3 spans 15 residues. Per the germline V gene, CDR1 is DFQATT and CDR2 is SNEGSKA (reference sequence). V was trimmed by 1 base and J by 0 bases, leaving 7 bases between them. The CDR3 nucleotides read TGCAGTGCTAGAGGGCCTAACTCTGGGGCCAACGTCCTGACTTTC. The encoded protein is CSARGPNSGANVLTF.

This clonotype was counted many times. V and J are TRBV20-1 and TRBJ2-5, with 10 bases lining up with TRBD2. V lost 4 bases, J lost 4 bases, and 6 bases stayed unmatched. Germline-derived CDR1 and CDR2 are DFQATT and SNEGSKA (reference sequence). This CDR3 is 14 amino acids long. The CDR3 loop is CSAIRAGGGETQYF. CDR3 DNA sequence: TGCAGTGCTATCAGAGCGGGGGGGGGAGAGACCCAGTACTTC.

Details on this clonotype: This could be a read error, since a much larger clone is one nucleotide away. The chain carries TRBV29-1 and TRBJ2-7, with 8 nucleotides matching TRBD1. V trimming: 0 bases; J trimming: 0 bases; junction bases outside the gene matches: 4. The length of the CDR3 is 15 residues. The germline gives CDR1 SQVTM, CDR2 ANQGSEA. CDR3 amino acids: CSVEEPRGLSYEQYF. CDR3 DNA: TGCAGCGTTGAAGAGCCCAGGGGGCTCTCCTACGAGCAGTACTTC.